This T cell receptor beta chain was captured in a study of blood T cell repertoires in COVID-19. As for the study in general: Italy, Spain and the United States were the sources of the convalescent and acute COVID-19 samples. The analysed material was cDNA or gDNA that came from T cells, B-cell-depleted T cells, or PBMCs.

Trimming cost V 1 base and J 3 bases, with 6 bases left between them. Germline-derived CDR1 and CDR2 are LGHDT and YNNKEL (reference sequence). The CDR3 extends over 13 amino acids. The protocol was immunoSEQ multiplex PCR, while the TCRdb copy is restricted to in-frame clones and leaves out a portion. The data contain more than 95,000 clones, about 80% of them singletons. The chain joins TRBV3-1 (or the pseudogene TRBV3-2) to TRBJ2-5; tentatively, D is TRBD1 (6 bases). The sequence was obtained from a man aged 55-75 years with acute or convalescent COVID-19. The sample comprised peripheral blood. Here the CDR3 reads CASSQGTEETQYF. In DNA form, the CDR3 reads TGTGCCAGCAGCCAAGGGACAGAAGAGACCCAGTACTTC.